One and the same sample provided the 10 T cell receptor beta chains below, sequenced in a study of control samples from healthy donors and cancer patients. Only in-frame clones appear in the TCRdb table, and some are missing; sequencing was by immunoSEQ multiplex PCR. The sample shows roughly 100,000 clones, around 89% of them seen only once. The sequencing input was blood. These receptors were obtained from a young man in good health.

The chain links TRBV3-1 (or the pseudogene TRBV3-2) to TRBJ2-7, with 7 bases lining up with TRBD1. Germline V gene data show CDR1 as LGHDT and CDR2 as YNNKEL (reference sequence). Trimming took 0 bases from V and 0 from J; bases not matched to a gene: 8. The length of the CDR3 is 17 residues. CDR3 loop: CASSQDLRQGDSYEQYF. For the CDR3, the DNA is TGTGCCAGCAGCCAAGACCTAAGACAGGGCGACTCCTACGAGCAGTACTTC.

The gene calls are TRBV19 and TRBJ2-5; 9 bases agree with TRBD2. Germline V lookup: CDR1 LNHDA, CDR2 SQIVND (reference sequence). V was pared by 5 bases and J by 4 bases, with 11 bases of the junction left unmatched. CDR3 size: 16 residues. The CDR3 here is CASSPRTSVRSETQYF. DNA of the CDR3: TGTGCCAGTAGTCCTCGGACTAGCGTTAGATCAGAGACCCAGTACTTC. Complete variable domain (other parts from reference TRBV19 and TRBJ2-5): DGGITQSPKYLFRKEGQNVTLSCEQNLNHDAMYWYRQDPGQGLRLIYYSQIVNDFQKGDIAEGYSVSREKKESFPLTVTSAQKNPTAFYLCASSPRTSVRSETQYFGPGTRLLVL.

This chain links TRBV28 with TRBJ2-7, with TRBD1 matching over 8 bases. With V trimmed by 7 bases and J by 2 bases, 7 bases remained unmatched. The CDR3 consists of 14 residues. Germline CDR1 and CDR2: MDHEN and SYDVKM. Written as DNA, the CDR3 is TGTGCCAGCACTGGACGACAGGGGACCTACGAGCAGTACGTC. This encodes CASTGRQGTYEQYV.

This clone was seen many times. CDR3 loop: CASSQDGGSSGANVLTF. CDR3 sequence (DNA): TGTGCCAGCAGCCAAGATGGAGGGAGCTCTGGGGCCAACGTCCTGACTTTC. The chain carries TRBV4-2 and TRBJ2-6, with D perhaps matching TRBD2 (6 bases). Trimming removed 0 bases at V and 0 bases at J, with 9 bases between. This CDR3 region has 17 residues. Germline CDR1 is LGHNA and CDR2 is YNFKEQ.

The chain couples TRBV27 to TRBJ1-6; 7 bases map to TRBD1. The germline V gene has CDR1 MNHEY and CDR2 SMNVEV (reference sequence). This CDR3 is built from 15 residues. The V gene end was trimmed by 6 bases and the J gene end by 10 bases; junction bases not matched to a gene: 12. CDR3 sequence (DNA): TGTGCCAGCAGATTAGAGACAGGGTTAGAATCACCCCTCCACTTT. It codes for CASRLETGLESPLHF.

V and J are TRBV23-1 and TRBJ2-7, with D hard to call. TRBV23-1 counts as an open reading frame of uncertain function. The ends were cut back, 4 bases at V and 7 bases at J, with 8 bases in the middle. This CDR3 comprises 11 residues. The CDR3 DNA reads TGCGCCAGCAGTCTGGGGAAGGAGCAGTACGTC. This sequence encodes CASSLGKEQYV.

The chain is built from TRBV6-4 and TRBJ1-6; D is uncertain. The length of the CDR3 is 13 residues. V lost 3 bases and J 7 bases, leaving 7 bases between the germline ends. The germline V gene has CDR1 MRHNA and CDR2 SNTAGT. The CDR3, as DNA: TGTGCCAGCAGTGAAAATAGCAATTCACCCCTCCACTTT. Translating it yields CASSENSNSPLHF.

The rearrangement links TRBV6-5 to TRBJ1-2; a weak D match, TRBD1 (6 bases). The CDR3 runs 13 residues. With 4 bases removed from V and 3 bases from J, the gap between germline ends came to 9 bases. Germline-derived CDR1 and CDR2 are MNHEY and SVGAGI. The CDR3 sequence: CASSSGAYYGYTF. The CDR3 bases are TGTGCCAGCAGTTCGGGGGCGTACTATGGCTACACCTTC.

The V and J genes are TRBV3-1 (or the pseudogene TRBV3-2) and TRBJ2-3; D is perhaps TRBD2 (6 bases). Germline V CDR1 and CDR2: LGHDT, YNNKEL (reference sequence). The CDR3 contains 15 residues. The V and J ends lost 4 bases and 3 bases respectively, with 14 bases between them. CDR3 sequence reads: CASSPISGLTDTQYF. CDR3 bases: TGTGCCAGCAGCCCTATCAGCGGGTTAACAGATACGCAGTATTTT.

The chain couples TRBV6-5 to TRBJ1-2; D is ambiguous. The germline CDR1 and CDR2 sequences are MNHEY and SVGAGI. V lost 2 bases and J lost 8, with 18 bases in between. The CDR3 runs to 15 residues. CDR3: CASSYRNPAMGGYTF. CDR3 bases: TGTGCCAGCAGTTACAGGAACCCAGCAATGGGGGGCTACACCTTC.